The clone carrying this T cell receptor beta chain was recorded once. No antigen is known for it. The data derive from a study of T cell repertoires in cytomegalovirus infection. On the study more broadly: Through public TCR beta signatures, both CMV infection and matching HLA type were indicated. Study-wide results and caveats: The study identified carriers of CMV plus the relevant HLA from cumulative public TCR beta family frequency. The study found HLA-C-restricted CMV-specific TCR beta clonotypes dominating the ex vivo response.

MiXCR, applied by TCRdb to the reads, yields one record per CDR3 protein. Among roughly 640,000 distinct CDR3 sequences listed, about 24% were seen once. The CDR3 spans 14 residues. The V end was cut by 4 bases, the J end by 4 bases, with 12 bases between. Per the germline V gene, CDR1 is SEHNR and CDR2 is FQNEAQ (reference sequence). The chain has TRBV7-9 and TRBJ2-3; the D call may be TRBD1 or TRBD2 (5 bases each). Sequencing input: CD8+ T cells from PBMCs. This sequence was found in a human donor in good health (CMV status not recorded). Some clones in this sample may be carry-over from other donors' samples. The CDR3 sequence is CASSSSWDADTQYF. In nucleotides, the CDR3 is TGTGCCAGCAGCTCCTCGTGGGACGCAGATACGCAGTATTTT. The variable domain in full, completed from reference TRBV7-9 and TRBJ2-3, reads DTGVSQNPRHKITKRGQNVTFRCDPISEHNRLYWYRQTLGQGPEFLTYFQNEAQLEKSRLLSDRFSAERPKGSFSTLEIQRTEQGDSAMYLCASSSSWDADTQYFGPGTRLTVL.